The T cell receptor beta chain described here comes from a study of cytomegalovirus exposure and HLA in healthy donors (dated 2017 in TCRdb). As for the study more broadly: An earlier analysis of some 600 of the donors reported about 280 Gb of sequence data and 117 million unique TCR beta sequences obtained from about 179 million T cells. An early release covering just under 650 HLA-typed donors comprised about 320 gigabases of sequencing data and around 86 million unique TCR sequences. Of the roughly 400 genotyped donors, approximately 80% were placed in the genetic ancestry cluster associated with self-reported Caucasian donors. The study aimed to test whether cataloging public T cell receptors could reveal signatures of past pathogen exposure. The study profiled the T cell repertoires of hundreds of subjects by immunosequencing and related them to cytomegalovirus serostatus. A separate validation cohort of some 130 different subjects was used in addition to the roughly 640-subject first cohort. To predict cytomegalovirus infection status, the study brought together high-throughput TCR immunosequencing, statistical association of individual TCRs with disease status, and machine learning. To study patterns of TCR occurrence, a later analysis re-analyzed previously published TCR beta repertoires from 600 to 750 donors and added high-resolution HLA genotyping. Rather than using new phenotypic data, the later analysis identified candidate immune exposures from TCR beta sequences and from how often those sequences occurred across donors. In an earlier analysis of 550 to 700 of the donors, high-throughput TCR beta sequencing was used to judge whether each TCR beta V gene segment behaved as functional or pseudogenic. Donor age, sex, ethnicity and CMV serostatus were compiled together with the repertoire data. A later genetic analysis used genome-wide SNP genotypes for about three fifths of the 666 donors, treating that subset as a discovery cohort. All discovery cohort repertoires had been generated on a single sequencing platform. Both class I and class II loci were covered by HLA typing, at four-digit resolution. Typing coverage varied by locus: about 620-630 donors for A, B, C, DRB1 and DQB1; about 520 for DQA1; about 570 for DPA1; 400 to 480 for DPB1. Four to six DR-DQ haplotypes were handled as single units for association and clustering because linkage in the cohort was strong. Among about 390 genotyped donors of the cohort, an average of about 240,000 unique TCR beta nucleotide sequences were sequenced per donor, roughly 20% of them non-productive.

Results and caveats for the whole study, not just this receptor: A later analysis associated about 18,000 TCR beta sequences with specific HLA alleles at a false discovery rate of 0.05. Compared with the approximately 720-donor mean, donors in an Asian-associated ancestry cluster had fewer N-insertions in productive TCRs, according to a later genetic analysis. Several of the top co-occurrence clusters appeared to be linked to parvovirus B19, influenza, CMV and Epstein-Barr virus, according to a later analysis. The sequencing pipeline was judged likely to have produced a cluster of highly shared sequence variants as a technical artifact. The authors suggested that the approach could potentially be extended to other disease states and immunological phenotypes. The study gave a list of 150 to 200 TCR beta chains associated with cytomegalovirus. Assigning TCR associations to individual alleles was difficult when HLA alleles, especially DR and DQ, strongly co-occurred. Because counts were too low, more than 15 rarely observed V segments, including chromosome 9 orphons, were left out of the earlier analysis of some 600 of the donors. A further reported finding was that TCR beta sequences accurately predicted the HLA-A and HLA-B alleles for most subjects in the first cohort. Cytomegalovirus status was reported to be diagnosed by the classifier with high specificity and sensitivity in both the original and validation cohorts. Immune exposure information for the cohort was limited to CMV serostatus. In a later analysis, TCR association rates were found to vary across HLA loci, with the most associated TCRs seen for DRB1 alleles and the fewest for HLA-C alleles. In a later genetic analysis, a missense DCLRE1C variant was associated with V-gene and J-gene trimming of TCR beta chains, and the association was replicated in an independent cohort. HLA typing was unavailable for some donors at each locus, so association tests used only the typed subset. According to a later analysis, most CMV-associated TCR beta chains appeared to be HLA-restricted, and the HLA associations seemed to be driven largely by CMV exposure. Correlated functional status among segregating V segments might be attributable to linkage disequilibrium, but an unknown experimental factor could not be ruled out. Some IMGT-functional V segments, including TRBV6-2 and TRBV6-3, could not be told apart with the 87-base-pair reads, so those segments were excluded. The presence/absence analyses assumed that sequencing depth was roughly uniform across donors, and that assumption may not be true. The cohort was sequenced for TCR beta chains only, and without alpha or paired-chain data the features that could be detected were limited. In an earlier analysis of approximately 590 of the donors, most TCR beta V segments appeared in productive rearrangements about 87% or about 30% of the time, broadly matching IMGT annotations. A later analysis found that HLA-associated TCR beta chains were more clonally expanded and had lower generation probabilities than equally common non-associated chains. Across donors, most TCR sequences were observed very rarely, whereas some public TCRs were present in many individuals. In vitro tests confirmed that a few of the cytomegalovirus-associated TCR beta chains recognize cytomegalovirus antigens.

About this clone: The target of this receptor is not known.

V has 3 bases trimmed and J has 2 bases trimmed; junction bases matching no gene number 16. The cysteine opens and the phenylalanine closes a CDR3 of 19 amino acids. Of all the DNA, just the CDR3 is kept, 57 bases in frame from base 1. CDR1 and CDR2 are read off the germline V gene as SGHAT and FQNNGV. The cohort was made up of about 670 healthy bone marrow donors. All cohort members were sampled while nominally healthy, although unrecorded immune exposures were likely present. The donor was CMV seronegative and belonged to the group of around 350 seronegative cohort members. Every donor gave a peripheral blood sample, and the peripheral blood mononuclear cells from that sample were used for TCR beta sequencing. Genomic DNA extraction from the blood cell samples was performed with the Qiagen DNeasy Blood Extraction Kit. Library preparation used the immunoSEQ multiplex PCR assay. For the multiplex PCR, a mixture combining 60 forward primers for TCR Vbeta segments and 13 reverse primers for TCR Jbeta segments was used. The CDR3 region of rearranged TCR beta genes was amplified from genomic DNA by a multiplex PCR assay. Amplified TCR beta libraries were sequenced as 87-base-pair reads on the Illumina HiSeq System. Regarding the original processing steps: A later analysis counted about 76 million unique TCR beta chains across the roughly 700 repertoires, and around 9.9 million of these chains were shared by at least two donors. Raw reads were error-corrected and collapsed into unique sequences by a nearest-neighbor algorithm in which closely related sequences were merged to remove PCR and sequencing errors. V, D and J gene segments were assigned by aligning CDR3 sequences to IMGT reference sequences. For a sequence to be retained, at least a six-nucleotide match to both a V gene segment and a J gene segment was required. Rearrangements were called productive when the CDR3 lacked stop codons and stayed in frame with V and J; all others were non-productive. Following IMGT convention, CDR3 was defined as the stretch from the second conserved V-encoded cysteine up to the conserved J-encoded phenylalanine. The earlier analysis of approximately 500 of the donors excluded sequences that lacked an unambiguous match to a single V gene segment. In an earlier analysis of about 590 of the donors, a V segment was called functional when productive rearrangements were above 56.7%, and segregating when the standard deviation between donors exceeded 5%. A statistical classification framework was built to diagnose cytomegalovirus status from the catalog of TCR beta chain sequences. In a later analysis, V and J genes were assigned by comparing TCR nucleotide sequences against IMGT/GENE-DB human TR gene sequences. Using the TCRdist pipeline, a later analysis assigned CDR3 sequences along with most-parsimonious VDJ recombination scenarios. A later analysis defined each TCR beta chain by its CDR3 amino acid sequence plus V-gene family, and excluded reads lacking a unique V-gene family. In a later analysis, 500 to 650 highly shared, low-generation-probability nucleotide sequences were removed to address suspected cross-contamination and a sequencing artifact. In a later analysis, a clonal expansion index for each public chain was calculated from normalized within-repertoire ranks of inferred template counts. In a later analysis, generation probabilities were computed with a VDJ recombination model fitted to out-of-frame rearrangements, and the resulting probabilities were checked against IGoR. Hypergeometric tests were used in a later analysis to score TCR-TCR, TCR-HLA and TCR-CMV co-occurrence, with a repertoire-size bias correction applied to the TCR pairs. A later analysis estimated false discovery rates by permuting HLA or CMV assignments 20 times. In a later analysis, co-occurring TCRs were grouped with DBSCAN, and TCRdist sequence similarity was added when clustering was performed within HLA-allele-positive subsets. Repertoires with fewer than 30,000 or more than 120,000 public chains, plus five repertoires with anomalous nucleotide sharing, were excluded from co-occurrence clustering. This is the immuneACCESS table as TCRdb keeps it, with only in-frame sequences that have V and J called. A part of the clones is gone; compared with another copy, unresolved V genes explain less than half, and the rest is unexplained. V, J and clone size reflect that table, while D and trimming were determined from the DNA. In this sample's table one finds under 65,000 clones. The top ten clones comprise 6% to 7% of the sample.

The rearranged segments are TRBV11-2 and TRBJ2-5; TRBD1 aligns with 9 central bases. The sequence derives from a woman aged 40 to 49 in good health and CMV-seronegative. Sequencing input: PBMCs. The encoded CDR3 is CASSFFGRVGDREQETQYF. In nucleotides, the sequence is TGTGCCAGCAGCTTCTTCGGACGGGTTGGGGACAGGGAGCAAGAGACCCAGTACTTC.